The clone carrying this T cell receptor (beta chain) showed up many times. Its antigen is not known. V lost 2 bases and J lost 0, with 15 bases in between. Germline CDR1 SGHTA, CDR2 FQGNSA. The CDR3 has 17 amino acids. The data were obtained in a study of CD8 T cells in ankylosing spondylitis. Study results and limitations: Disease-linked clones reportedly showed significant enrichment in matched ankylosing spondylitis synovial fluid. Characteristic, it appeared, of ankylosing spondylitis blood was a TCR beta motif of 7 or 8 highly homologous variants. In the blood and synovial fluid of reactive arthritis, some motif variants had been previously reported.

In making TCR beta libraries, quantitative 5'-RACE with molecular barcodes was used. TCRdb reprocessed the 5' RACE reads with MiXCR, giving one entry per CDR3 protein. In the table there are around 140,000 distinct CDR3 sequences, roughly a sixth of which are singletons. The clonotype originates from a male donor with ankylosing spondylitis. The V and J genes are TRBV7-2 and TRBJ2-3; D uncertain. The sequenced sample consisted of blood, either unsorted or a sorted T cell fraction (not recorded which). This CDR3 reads CASSLSLGEESTDTQYF. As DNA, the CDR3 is TGTGCCAGCAGCTTATCTTTGGGCGAAGAAAGCACAGATACGCAGTATTTT.